A single sample is the source of the 32 T cell receptor beta chains below, sequenced in a study of T cell responses to AZD1222 COVID-19 vaccine (dated by TCRdb to the early 2020s). Reading the label with the study, this specimen's time point is: about 28 days (+/-7) after the second vaccine dose. This sample's treatment or condition label indicates: meningococcal conjugate vaccine given as trial control. The receptor library was made with the immunoSEQ multiplex PCR assay. The table comes from immuneACCESS by way of TCRdb, which keeps in-frame sequences with V and J called. Part of the clones is missing from these tables; in studies checked, under half for an unresolved V gene and the rest for unknown reasons. This sample lists approximately 210,000 clones; less than 95% were detected once. Approximately 1.5% of the sample is taken by the ten largest. Sequenced here: peripheral blood, sampled 28 days after the second dose of the MenACWY control vaccine. These receptors were collected from an adult who received the MenACWY meningococcal vaccine as a control.

The chain combines TRBV27 with TRBJ2-1, with 7 bases lining up with TRBD2. Germline-derived CDR1 and CDR2 are MNHEY and SMNVEV (reference sequence). Losses at the gene ends were 7 bases for V and 6 bases for J; bases not matched to a gene: 6. The CDR3 runs to 13 residues. The DNA for the CDR3 is TGTGCCAGCACTCCTGCGGGGGTCAATGAGCAGTTCTTC. This sequence encodes CASTPAGVNEQFF.

The V call is TRBV28, the J call TRBJ1-5; tentatively, D is TRBD1 (5 bases). CDR3 length: 16 amino acids. Germline V gene lookup returns CDR1 MDHEN and CDR2 SYDVKM. Trimming took off 6 bases at V and 0 bases at J, with 15 bases between the two ends. CDR3: CASSQGVGDSNQPQHF. The CDR3 region has the DNA TGTGCCAGCAGCCAAGGGGTGGGGGATAGCAATCAGCCCCAGCATTTT.

CDR3 region: CASTPEGTGELFF. In DNA form, the CDR3 reads TGTGCCAGTACCCCAGAGGGCACCGGGGAGCTGTTTTTT. This chain links TRBV19 with TRBJ2-2, with D possibly matching TRBD2 (5 bases). The V end was cut by 7 bases, the J end by 4 bases, with 10 bases between. The CDR3 has 13 residues. The V gene's germline CDR1 is LNHDA and CDR2 SQIVND (reference sequence).

The chain carries TRBV25-1 and TRBJ1-3; TRBD1 aligns across 7 bases. J lost 2 bases, V lost 2 bases, and 0 bases had no gene match. The CDR3 totals 14 residues. Germline CDR1 reads MGHDK; CDR2 reads SYGVNS. CDR3 sequence reads: CASSEDRAGNTIYF. CDR3 in DNA: TGTGCCAGCAGTGAAGACAGGGCTGGAAACACCATATATTTT.

This chain uses TRBV9 with TRBJ2-7; D is unclear. Trimming took off 0 bases at V and 0 bases at J, with 4 bases between the two ends. The length of the CDR3 is 13 residues. From germline, CDR1 is SGDLS and CDR2 YYNGEE. CDR3: CASSVEPSYEQYF. CDR3 bases: TGTGCCAGCAGCGTAGAACCCTCCTACGAGCAGTACTTC.

This clone has more than one count but fewer than ten. The chain couples TRBV28 to TRBJ2-7; 9 bases fit TRBD1. The CDR3 spans 17 residues. V gave up 6 bases and J gave up 2 bases; unmatched junction bases: 14. CDR1 and CDR2 (germline): MDHEN, SYDVKM. The CDR3 DNA is TGTGCCAGCAGGCCGACAGGGGGTACCTTATTCCCCTACGAGCAGTACTTC. Amino acid sequence: CASRPTGGTLFPYEQYF.

This chain joins TRBV18 and TRBJ2-2, with D uncertain. This CDR3 is built from 14 residues. V lost 3 bases and J 4 bases, leaving 9 bases between the germline ends. Germline lookup yields CDR1 KGHSH and CDR2 LQKENI. The CDR3 reads CASSPTDFTGELFF. The CDR3 DNA is TGTGCCAGCTCACCGACCGATTTCACCGGGGAGCTGTTTTTT.

The chain carries TRBV19 and TRBJ1-2; D unclear. This CDR3 is 13 amino acids long. V was cut by 11 bases and J by 6 bases, with 19 bases left in between. From germline, CDR1 is LNHDA and CDR2 SQIVND (reference sequence). This CDR3 is CASAATLAHGYTF. CDR3 in DNA: TGTGCCTCGGCGGCGACTCTTGCCCATGGCTACACCTTC.

The V gene is TRBV2, the J gene TRBJ2-1; 10 bases fit TRBD2. Germline V CDR1 and CDR2: SNHLY, FYNNEI. The CDR3 runs 15 residues. With V trimmed by 10 bases and J by 7 bases, 13 bases remained unmatched. Here the CDR3 reads CATTLEAGGPNEQFF. CDR3 nucleotides: TGTGCCACTACTTTGGAAGCGGGAGGGCCTAATGAGCAGTTCTTC. Variable domain in full (rest from reference TRBV2 and TRBJ2-1): EPEVTQTPSHQVTQMGQEVILRCVPISNHLYFYWYRQILGQKVEFLVSFYNNEISEKSEIFDDQFSVERPDGSNFTLKIRSTKLEDSAMYFCATTLEAGGPNEQFFGPGTRLTVL.

The V and J genes are TRBV7-9 and TRBJ2-1; D might be TRBD1 or TRBD2, each matching 5 bases. Deletions cut 7 bases from V and 8 bases from J, with 21 bases between. CDR1 and CDR2 from the germline V gene are SEHNR and FQNEAQ (reference sequence). The CDR3 runs to 15 residues. DNA of the CDR3: TGTGCCAGCAACAAAGGGGAGCCGCTTGGGCATGAGCAGTTCTTC. Translating gives CASNKGEPLGHEQFF.

This chain links TRBV7-3 with TRBJ2-1; D might be TRBD1 or TRBD2, each matching 5 bases. Germline CDR1 is SGHTA and CDR2 is FQGTGA. V was trimmed by 4 bases and J by 4 bases, leaving 14 bases between them. The CDR3 spans 15 residues. The CDR3 region has the DNA TGTGCCAGCAGCTCAACAGGTCGGGGATACAATGAGCAGTTCTTC. It translates to CASSSTGRGYNEQFF.

The genes are TRBV7-9 and TRBJ1-1; 7 nucleotides align to TRBD1. The ends lost 5 bases at V and 8 bases at J; junction bases unmatched: 8. Germline assignment: CDR1 SEHNR and CDR2 FQNEAQ (reference sequence). This CDR3 comprises 13 residues. The DNA for the CDR3 is TGTGCCAGCAGCGTAACAGGGGAGGGGGAAGCTTTCTTT. This gives the protein CASSVTGEGEAFF. The entire variable domain, with the rest obtained from reference TRBV7-9 and TRBJ1-1, is as follows: DTGVSQNPRHKITKRGQNVTFRCDPISEHNRLYWYRQTLGQGPEFLTYFQNEAQLEKSRLLSDRFSAERPKGSFSTLEIQRTEQGDSAMYLCASSVTGEGEAFFGQGTRLTVV.

This sequence joins TRBV27 and TRBJ2-3, with 12 bases identical to TRBD1. The CDR3 length is 16 residues. The V gene end was trimmed by 7 bases and the J gene end by 5 bases; junction bases not matched to a gene: 10. Germline-derived CDR1 and CDR2 are MNHEY and SMNVEV (reference sequence). The CDR3 sequence: CASTSPGTGGIDTQYF. CDR3 bases: TGTGCCAGCACCTCCCCCGGGACAGGGGGCATAGATACGCAGTATTTT.

The J gene is TRBJ2-7, the V gene TRBV28, with 7 nucleotides matching TRBD1. CDR1 is MDHEN, CDR2 SYDVKM, per germline. V dropped 8 bases and J dropped 0; count of bases not matched to a gene: 10. This CDR3 has 15 amino acids. The CDR3 DNA is TGTGCCAGCGAACCAGGGGGTATCAGCTCCTACGAGCAGTACTTC. Its protein is CASEPGGISSYEQYF.

This chain uses TRBV28 with TRBJ1-2, with D unresolved. The CDR3 runs to 14 residues. Germline lookup yields CDR1 MDHEN and CDR2 SYDVKM. V gave up 4 bases and J gave up 0 bases, with 9 bases separating them. CDR3 in DNA: TGTGCCAGCAGTTCACCGCAGGCTAACTATGGCTACACCTTC. Its protein is CASSSPQANYGYTF.

This chain uses TRBV5-4 with TRBJ1-2; tentatively, D is TRBD1 (5 bases). Germline CDR1 is SGHNT and CDR2 is YYREEE (reference sequence). V was cut by 0 bases and J by 3 bases, with 9 bases left in between. The CDR3 runs 14 residues. CDR3 sequence reads: CASSLVGGDYGYTF. In nucleotides, the CDR3 is TGTGCCAGCAGCTTGGTGGGGGGGGACTATGGCTACACCTTC.

This rearrangement joins TRBV7-2 to TRBJ1-4; 11 nucleotides line up with TRBD1. Germline values: CDR1 SGHTA, CDR2 FQGNSA. The CDR3 totals 14 residues. V shed 5 bases, J shed 8 bases, and the junction held 4 bases outside the gene matches. CDR3 loop: CASSAGQGGEKLFF. Here the CDR3 DNA reads TGTGCCAGCAGCGCGGGACAGGGGGGCGAAAAACTGTTTTTT.

The V call is TRBV7-8, the J call TRBJ2-5; D unclear. There are 13 residues in the CDR3. Between the trimmed V and J ends, which lost 1 base and 2 bases, there was a span of 5 bases. Germline lookup yields CDR1 SGHVS and CDR2 FQNEAQ. The CDR3 is CASSLVGQETQYF. DNA for the CDR3: TGTGCCAGCAGCTTAGTAGGGCAAGAGACCCAGTACTTC.

The chain's CDR3 is CASRQAAYEQYF. The CDR3 nucleotides are TGTGCCAGCAGGCAGGCAGCCTACGAGCAGTACTTC. The V and J genes are TRBV6-1 and TRBJ2-7, with D unresolved. The CDR3 consists of 12 residues. Between the trimmed V and J ends, which lost 6 bases and 2 bases, there was a span of 8 bases. Germline V lookup: CDR1 MNHNS, CDR2 SASEGT.

This chain connects TRBV4-2 to TRBJ2-7; possible D gene TRBD2, 5 bases. V gave up 4 bases and J gave up 2 bases, with 15 bases separating them. CDR1 is LGHNA and CDR2 is YNFKEQ in the germline V gene. This CDR3 has 15 amino acids. CDR3: CASSRGADGAYEQYF. As DNA, the CDR3 is TGTGCCAGCAGCCGCGGAGCGGACGGGGCCTACGAGCAGTACTTC.

Details on this clone: Other nucleotide sequences in the sample specify the same CDR3. The chain carries TRBV6-5 and TRBJ2-2; 7 nucleotides line up with TRBD1. The junction had 2 bases not matched to a gene; V was cut back by 6 bases and J by 4 bases. This CDR3 contains 13 residues. The germline V gene encodes CDR1 MNHEY and CDR2 SVGAGI. This CDR3 is CASSRQGTGELFF. The CDR3 DNA reads as TGTGCCAGCAGCAGACAGGGCACCGGGGAGCTGTTTTTT.

This clone was observed a few times. The chain employs TRBV11-3 and TRBJ2-1, with 13 bases that match TRBD2. Germline V CDR1 and CDR2: SGHNT, YENEEA. The CDR3 runs 17 residues. V trimming: 1 base; J trimming: 4 bases; junction bases outside the gene matches: 4. The CDR3 here is CASSLGQGLAGYNEQFF. CDR3 DNA: TGTGCCAGCAGCTTAGGCCAGGGACTAGCGGGATACAATGAGCAGTTCTTC.

The rearrangement links TRBV19 to TRBJ1-5; D is ambiguous. Germline V gene lookup returns CDR1 LNHDA and CDR2 SQIVND (reference sequence). Trimming pared 5 bases from V and 8 bases from J, leaving 13 bases between. This CDR3 comprises 13 residues. Here the CDR3 reads CASSVKTGEPQHF. The CDR3 DNA sequence: TGTGCCAGTAGTGTGAAGACGGGCGAGCCCCAGCATTTT.

The rearrangement joins TRBV7-9 to TRBJ2-7, with 9 bases lining up with TRBD1. With V trimmed by 6 bases and J by 2 bases, 2 bases remained unmatched. The V gene's germline CDR1 is SEHNR and CDR2 FQNEAQ (reference sequence). The CDR3 loop spans 13 amino acids. The CDR3 sequence is CASRGQGPYEQYF. CDR3 sequence (DNA): TGTGCCAGCAGGGGACAGGGACCCTACGAGCAGTACTTC.

The chain links TRBV6-5 to TRBJ1-1; D unclear. The length of the CDR3 is 13 residues. CDR1 is MNHEY, CDR2 SVGAGI, per germline. Trimming took 11 bases from V and 0 from J, leaving 13 bases between them. The DNA for the CDR3 is TGTGCCTACACCAGGTCCCTGAACACTGAAGCTTTCTTT. Protein product: CAYTRSLNTEAFF.

This chain uses TRBV13 with TRBJ1-4; 8 positions agree with TRBD1. The CDR3 is made up of 16 amino acids. J lost 7 bases, V lost 3 bases, and 10 bases had no gene match. Germline V gene lookup returns CDR1 PRHDT and CDR2 FYEKMQ (reference sequence). CDR3 sequence: CASSFKQGAKVEKLFF. The CDR3 region has the DNA TGTGCCAGCAGCTTTAAGCAGGGGGCTAAGGTTGAAAAACTGTTTTTT.

The CDR3 loop reads CASSPSLRNTIYF. Written as DNA, the CDR3 is TGTGCCAGCAGCCCCTCTCTGAGAAACACCATATATTTT. V and J are TRBV14 and TRBJ1-3; D is unresolved. Trimming cost V 4 bases and J 5 bases, with 9 bases left between them. Germline CDR1 and CDR2: SGHDN and FVKESK. CDR3 length: 13 residues.

J is TRBJ1-2 and V is TRBV5-6, with D unresolved. CDR3 length: 15 amino acids. The germline gives CDR1 SGHDT, CDR2 YYEEEE. The ends were cut back, 2 bases at V and 0 bases at J, with 11 bases in the middle. This CDR3 is CASSFAQLANYGYTF. CDR3 DNA sequence: TGTGCCAGCAGCTTTGCTCAGTTAGCTAACTATGGCTACACCTTC.

The chain has TRBV5-1 and TRBJ2-2; 9 bases agree with TRBD1. V lost 2 bases, J lost 6 bases, and 5 bases stayed unmatched. CDR1 is SGHRS, CDR2 YFSETQ, per germline. The CDR3 consists of 15 residues. The CDR3 sequence: CASSLQGADAGELFF. The CDR3 coding sequence is TGCGCCAGCAGCTTACAGGGGGCGGACGCCGGGGAGCTGTTTTTT.

The chain links TRBV6-5 to TRBJ2-1, with a tentative D call TRBD2 (6 bases). Between the trimmed V and J ends, which lost 5 bases and 4 bases, there was a span of 15 bases. The CDR3 extends over 15 amino acids. Germline assignment: CDR1 MNHEY and CDR2 SVGAGI. CDR3 sequence reads: CASSTAGGSYNEQFF. DNA of the CDR3: TGTGCCAGCAGTACAGCCGGGGGATCTTACAATGAGCAGTTCTTC.

The chain is built from TRBV28 and TRBJ2-1, with TRBD1 as a possible D gene (6 bases). The CDR3 has 17 residues. Germline V CDR1 and CDR2: MDHEN, SYDVKM. V lost 5 bases, J lost 0 bases, and 17 bases lay in between. The CDR3 here is CASSLRRQASSYNEQFF. DNA of the CDR3: TGTGCCAGCAGTCTCCGCAGACAGGCTAGCTCCTACAATGAGCAGTTCTTC.

The J gene is TRBJ2-7, the V gene TRBV28, with D maybe TRBD1 (6 bases). The CDR3 covers 16 residues. Trimming took 6 bases from V and 3 from J, leaving 21 bases between them. CDR1 and CDR2 from the germline V gene are MDHEN and SYDVKM. CDR3 region: CASRDLGGARNYEQYF. CDR3 bases: TGTGCCAGCAGGGACCTTGGGGGCGCAAGGAACTACGAGCAGTACTTC.